The sequence of this TCR beta chain was determined in a study of blood T cell repertoires in COVID-19. Method: immunoSEQ multiplex PCR; TCRdb's copy keeps in-frame clones and lacks some. This sample has roughly 250,000 clones, with approximately 86% found just once. About this clone itself: This sample also contains other DNA sequences that code for the same CDR3.

With 1 base removed from V and 2 bases from J, the gap between germline ends came to 10 bases. CDR1 and CDR2 from the germline V gene are SGHTA and FQGTGA. The CDR3 totals 15 residues. This receptor was identified in a man aged 35-49 years who had recovered from COVID-19. Sequenced material: peripheral blood. The chain uses TRBV7-3 and TRBJ2-3; no definite D call. The CDR3 bases are TGTGCCAGCAGCTTAATCGCAGGTACCACAGATACGCAGTATTTT. Protein product: CASSLIAGTTDTQYF.